What follows describes a single TCR beta chain. TCRdb's table, derived via immunoSEQ multiplex PCR, lists solely in-frame clones and lacks some. The sample holds tens of thousands of clones, 65% to 85% seen once. This sample is drawn from a study of neoadjuvant nivolumab and ipilimumab in lung cancer. In germline, CDR1 is LNHDA, CDR2 SQIVND (reference sequence). V shed 4 bases and J shed 7 bases, with 14 bases lying between them. There are 14 residues in the CDR3. The J gene is TRBJ2-1, the V gene TRBV19; D possibly corresponds to TRBD2 (6 bases). The source is an adult with non-small cell lung cancer. The starting material was peripheral blood, obtained before neoadjuvant nivolumab, alone or with ipilimumab. CDR3 sequence (DNA): TGTGCCAGTAGTAAGGCGGGACTTCTTAATGAGCAGTTCTTC. As protein: CASSKAGLLNEQFF. Filled out from reference TRBV19 and TRBJ2-1, the complete variable domain reads DGGITQSPKYLFRKEGQNVTLSCEQNLNHDAMYWYRQDPGQGLRLIYYSQIVNDFQKGDIAEGYSVSREKKESFPLTVTSAQKNPTAFYLCASSKAGLLNEQFFGPGTRLTVL.